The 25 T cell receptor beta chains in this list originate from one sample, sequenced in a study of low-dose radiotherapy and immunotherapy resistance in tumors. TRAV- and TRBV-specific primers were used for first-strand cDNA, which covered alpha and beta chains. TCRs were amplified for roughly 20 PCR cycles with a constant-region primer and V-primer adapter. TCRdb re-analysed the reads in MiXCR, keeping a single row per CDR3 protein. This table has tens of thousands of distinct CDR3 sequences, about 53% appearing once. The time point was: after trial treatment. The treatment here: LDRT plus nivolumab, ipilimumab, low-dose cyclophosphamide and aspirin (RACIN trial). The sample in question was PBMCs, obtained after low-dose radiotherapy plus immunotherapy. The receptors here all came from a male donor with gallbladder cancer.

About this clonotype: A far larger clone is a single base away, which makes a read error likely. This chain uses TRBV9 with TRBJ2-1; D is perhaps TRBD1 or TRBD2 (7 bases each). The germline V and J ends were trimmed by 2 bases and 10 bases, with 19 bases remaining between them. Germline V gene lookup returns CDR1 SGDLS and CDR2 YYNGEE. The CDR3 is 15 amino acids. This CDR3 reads CASSVREGALSEQFF. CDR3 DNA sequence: TGTGCCAGCAGCGTTAGGGAGGGGGCGCTTAGCGAGCAGTTCTTC. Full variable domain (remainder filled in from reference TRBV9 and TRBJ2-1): DSGVTQTPKHLITATGQRVTLRCSPRSGDLSVYWYQQSLDQGLQFLIQYYNGEERAKGNILERFSAQQFPDLHSELNLSSLELGDSALYFCASSVREGALSEQFFGPGTRLTVL.

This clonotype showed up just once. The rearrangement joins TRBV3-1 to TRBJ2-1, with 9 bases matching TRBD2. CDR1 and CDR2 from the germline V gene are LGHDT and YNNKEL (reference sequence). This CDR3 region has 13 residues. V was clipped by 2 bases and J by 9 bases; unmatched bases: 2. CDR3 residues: CASSQLLAGEQFF. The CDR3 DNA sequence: TGTGCCAGCAGCCAACTACTAGCGGGTGAGCAGTTCTTC.

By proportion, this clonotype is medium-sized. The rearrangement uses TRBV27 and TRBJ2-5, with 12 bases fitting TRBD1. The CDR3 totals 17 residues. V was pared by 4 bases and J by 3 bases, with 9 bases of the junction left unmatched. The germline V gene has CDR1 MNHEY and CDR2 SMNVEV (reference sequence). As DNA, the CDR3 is TGTGCCAGCAGTTCCCTCCGGGACAGGGGGCGGAAAGAGACCCAGTACTTC. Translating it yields CASSSLRDRGRKETQYF.

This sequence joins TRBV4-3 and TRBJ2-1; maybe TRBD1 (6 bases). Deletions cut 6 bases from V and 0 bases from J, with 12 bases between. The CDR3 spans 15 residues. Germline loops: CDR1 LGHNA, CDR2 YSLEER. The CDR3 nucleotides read TGCGCCAGCAGAGAAGAAGGGGGCTCCTACAATGAGCAGTTCTTC. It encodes CASREEGGSYNEQFF.

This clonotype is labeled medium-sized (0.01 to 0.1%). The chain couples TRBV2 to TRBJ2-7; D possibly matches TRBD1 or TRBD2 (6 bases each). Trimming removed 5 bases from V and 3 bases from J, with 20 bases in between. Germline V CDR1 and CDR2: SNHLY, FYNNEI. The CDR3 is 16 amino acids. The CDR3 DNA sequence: TGTGCCAGCAGTTACCGAGGAGGGGGATCTCTCTACGAGCAGTACTTC. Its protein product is CASSYRGGGSLYEQYF.

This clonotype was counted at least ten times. The CDR3 sequence: CASRLVPPCPGTEGEKLFF. Written as DNA, the CDR3 is TGTGCAAGTCGCTTAGTGCCCCCCTGTCCGGGGACCGAAGGTGAAAAACTGTTTTTT. The rearrangement links TRBV12-2 to TRBJ1-4; the DNA was not compared with TRBD1, the D call given in the table. TRBV12-2 represents a pseudogene. CDR3 size: 19 residues.

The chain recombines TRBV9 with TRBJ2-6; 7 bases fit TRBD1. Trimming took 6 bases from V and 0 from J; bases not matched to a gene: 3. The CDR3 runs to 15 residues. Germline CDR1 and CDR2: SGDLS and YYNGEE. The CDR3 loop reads CASNTGDSGANVLTF. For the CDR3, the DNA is TGTGCCAGCAACACAGGGGACTCTGGGGCCAACGTCCTGACTTTC.

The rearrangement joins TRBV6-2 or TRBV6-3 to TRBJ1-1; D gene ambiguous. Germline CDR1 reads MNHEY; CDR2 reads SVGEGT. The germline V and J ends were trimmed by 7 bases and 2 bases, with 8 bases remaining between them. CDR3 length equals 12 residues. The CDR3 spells CASKSVNTEAFF. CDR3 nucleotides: TGTGCCAGCAAATCGGTAAACACTGAAGCTTTCTTT.

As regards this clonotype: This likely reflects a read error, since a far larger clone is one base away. The CDR3 DNA sequence: TGCGCCAGCAGCTTGGGTTCCAGGGGGAAAGGGGAGCAGTACTTC. Amino acid sequence: CASSLGSRGKGEQYF. J is TRBJ2-7 and V is TRBV15; 7 positions agree with TRBD1. Germline V lookup: CDR1 LNHNV, CDR2 YYDKDF (reference sequence). CDR3 length: 15 amino acids.

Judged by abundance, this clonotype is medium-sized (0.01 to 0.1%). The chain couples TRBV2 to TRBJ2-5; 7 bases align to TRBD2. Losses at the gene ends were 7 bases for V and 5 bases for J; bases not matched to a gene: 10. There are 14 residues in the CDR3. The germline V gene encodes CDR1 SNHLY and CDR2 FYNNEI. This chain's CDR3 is CASTTSALGETQYF. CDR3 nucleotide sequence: TGTGCCAGCACCACTAGCGCCCTAGGGGAGACCCAGTACTTC.

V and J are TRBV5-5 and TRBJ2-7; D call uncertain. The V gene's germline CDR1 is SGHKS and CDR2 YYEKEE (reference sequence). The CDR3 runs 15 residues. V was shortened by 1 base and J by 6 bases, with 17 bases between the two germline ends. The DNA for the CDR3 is TGTGCCAGCAGCTTGAGTTCCCCTGTGGCCTCCGAGCAGTACTTC. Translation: CASSLSSPVASEQYF.

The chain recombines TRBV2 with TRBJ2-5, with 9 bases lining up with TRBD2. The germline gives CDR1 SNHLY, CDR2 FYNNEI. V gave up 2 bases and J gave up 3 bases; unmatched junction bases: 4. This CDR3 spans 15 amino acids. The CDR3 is CASSEWASGEETQYF. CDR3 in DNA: TGTGCCAGCAGTGAATGGGCTAGCGGGGAAGAGACCCAGTACTTC.

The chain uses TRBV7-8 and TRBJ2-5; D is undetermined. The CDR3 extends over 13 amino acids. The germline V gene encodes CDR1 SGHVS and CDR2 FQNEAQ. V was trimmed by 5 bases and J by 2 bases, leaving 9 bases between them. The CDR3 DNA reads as TGTGCCAGCAGCGCCAGGTGGCAAGAGACCCAGTACTTC. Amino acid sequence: CASSARWQETQYF.

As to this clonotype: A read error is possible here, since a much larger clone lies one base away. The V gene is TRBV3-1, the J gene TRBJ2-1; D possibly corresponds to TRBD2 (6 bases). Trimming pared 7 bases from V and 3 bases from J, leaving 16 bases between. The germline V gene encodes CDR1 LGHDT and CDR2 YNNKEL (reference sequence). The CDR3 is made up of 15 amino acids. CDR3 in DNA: TGTGCCAGCATCTCGACGGGGGAGTACTACAATGAGCAGTTCTTC. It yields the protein CASISTGEYYNEQFF.

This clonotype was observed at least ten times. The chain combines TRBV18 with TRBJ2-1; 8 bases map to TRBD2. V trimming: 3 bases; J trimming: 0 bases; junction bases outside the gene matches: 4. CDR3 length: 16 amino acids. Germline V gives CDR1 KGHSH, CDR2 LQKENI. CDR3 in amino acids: CASSPTGTSSYNEQFF. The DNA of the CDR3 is TGTGCCAGCTCACCTACCGGGACTAGCTCCTACAATGAGCAGTTCTTC.

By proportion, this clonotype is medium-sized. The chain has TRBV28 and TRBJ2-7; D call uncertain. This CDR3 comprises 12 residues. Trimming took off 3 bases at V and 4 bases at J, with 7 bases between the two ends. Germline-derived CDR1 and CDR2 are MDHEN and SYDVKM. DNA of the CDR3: TGTGCCAGCAGTTTGTCGGAGTACGAGCAGTACTTC. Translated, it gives CASSLSEYEQYF.

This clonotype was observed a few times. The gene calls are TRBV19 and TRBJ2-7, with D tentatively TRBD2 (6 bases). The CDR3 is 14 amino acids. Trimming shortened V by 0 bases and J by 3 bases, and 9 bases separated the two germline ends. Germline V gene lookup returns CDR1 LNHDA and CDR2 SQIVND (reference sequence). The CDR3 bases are TGTGCCAGTAGTATAGAGCTAGCGAGCTACGAGCAGTACTTC. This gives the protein CASSIELASYEQYF. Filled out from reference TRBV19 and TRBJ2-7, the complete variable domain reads DGGITQSPKYLFRKEGQNVTLSCEQNLNHDAMYWYRQDPGQGLRLIYYSQIVNDFQKGDIAEGYSVSREKKESFPLTVTSAQKNPTAFYLCASSIELASYEQYFGPGTRLTVT.

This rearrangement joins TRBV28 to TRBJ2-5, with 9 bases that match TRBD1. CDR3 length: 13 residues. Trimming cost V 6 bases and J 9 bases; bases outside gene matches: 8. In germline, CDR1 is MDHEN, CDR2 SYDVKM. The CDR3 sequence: CASSHRGRESQYF. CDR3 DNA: TGTGCCAGCAGCCACAGGGGGCGTGAGTCCCAGTACTTC.

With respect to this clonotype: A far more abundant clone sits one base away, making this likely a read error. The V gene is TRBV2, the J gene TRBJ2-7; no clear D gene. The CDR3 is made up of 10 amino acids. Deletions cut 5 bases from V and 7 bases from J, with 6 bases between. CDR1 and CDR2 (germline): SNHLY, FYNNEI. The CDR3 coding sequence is TGTGCCAGCAGTTACAATGAGCAGTACTTC. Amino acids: CASSYNEQYF.

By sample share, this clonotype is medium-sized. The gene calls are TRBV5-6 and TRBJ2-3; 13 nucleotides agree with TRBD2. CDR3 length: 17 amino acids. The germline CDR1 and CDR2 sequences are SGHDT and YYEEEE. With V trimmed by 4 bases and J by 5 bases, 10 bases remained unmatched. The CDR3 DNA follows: TGTGCCAGCAGCGCGGGGCGACTAGCGGGGGGCCTAGATACGCAGTATTTT. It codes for CASSAGRLAGGLDTQYF. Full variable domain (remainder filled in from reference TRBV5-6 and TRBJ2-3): DAGVTQSPTHLIKTRGQQVTLRCSPKSGHDTVSWYQQALGQGPQFIFQYYEEEERQRGNFPDRFSGHQFPNYSSELNVNALLLGDSALYLCASSAGRLAGGLDTQYFGPGTRLTVL.

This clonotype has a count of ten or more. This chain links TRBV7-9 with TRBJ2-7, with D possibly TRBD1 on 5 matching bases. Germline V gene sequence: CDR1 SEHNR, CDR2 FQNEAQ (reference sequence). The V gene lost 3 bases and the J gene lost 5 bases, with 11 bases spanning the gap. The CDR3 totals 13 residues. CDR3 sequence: CASSLLGADEQYF. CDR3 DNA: TGTGCCAGCAGCTTGTTAGGGGCGGACGAGCAGTACTTC.

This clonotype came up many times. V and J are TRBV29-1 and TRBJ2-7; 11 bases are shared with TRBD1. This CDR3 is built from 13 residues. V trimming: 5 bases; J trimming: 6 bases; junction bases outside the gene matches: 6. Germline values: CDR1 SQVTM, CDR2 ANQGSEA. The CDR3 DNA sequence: TGCAGCGTTCAAGGACAGGGGGCGAGCGAGCAGTACTTC. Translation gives CSVQGQGASEQYF.

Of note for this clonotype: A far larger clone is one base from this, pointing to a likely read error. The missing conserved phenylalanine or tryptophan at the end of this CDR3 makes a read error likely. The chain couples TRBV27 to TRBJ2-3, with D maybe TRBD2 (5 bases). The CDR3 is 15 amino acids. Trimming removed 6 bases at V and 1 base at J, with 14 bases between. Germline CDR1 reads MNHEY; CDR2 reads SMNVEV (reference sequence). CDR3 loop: CASRTRAAGTDTQYV. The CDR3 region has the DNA TGTGCCAGCAGAACGCGGGCCGCGGGCACAGATACGCAGTATGTT.

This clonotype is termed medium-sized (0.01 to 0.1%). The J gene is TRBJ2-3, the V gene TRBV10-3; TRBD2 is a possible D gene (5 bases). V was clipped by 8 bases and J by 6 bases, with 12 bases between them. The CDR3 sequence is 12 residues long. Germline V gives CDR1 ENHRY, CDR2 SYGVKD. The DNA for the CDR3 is TGTGCCATCGGGGAGTTCACGGATACGCAGTATTTT. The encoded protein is CAIGEFTDTQYF.

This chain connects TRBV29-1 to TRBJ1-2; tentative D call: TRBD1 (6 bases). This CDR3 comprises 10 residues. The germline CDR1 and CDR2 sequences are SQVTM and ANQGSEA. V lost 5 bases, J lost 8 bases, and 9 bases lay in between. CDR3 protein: CSVKGGGYTF. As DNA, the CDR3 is TGCAGCGTTAAAGGGGGAGGCTACACCTTC.